This T cell receptor (beta chain) was recovered during a study of blood T cell repertoires in COVID-19. Across the whole study: Sample material is recorded as cDNA or gDNA derived from T cells, B-cell-depleted T cells, or PBMCs.

Sequencing used immunoSEQ multiplex PCR; TCRdb keeps in-frame clones, though not all of them. The profile shows roughly 230,000 clones, 90% of them singletons. This clonotype originated in a woman in her sixties or seventies with COVID-19, enrolled during active disease. The sample was peripheral blood.

CDR3 DNA: TGTGCCACCAGCAGAGACTTGACAGGGAACGAGCAGTACTTC. Translated, it gives CATSRDLTGNEQYF. This rearrangement joins TRBV15 to TRBJ2-7; 7 positions agree with TRBD1. CDR1 and CDR2 from the germline V gene are LNHNV and YYDKDF (reference sequence). The CDR3 totals 14 residues. The trim removed 0 bases at V and 5 bases at J, leaving 4 bases unmatched.